Listed here are 9 T cell receptor beta chains from one sample, sequenced in a study of cytomegalovirus exposure and HLA in healthy donors (TCRdb year 2017). The receptor library was made with the immunoSEQ multiplex PCR assay. For the multiplex PCR, a mixture combining 60 forward primers for TCR Vbeta segments and 13 reverse primers for TCR Jbeta segments was used. Drawn from immuneACCESS, this table holds only the in-frame rearrangements with V and J called that TCRdb kept. Clones are partly lost; checked studies trace under half to an unresolved V gene and leave the rest unexplained. For this sample the table gives some 81,000 clones, of which approximately 72% were detected only once. Over 8.5% of the sample is held by the ten biggest clonotypes. The sample consisted of PBMCs. These receptors were collected from a woman between 40 and 55 years old in good health and CMV-seropositive.

The rearrangement links TRBV7-2 to TRBJ1-6, with TRBD1 identical over 8 bases. V lost 5 bases and J lost 0; bases outside the gene matches: 6. Looked up from germline, CDR1 is SGHTA and CDR2 is FQGNSA. This CDR3 spans 17 amino acids. Here the CDR3 reads CASSGDRRSSYNSPLHF. The CDR3 bases are TGTGCCAGCAGCGGGGACAGGAGAAGCTCCTATAATTCACCCCTCCACTTT. The variable domain in full, with the rest retrieved from reference TRBV7-2 and TRBJ1-6, is GAGVSQSPSNKVTEKGKDVELRCDPISGHTALYWYRQSLGQGLEFLIYFQGNSAPDKSGLPSDRFSAERTGGSVSTLTIQRTQQEDSAVYLCASSGDRRSSYNSPLHFGNGTRLTVT.

J is TRBJ2-7 and V is TRBV7-2; D is unresolved. V was pared by 5 bases and J by 4 bases, with 15 bases between. The CDR3 has 14 residues. Germline loops: CDR1 SGHTA, CDR2 FQGNSA. The CDR3 coding sequence is TGTGCCAGCAGCCCCTCTCCAGCGAGGTACGAGCAGTACTTC. Protein: CASSPSPARYEQYF. Full variable domain (missing parts from reference TRBV7-2 and TRBJ2-7): GAGVSQSPSNKVTEKGKDVELRCDPISGHTALYWYRQSLGQGLEFLIYFQGNSAPDKSGLPSDRFSAERTGGSVSTLTIQRTQQEDSAVYLCASSPSPARYEQYFGPGTRLTVT.

The genes are TRBV6-6 and TRBJ2-3, with 9 bases identical to TRBD2. V was pared by 8 bases and J by 4 bases, with 10 bases of the junction left unmatched. CDR1 and CDR2 (germline): MNHNY, SVGAGI (reference sequence). This CDR3 has 15 residues. The CDR3 DNA sequence: TGTGCCAGCGCCGGATGGCGGGAGGGCCCAGATACGCAGTATTTT. This encodes CASAGWREGPDTQYF.

This clone was found a few times. This chain connects TRBV25-1 to TRBJ1-1, with TRBD1 identical over 7 bases. From germline, CDR1 is MGHDK and CDR2 SYGVNS. The length of the CDR3 is 14 residues. After removal of 1 base from V and 4 bases from J, the junction contained 3 bases not matched to a gene. The DNA of the CDR3 is TGTGCCAGCAGTGAATCAGGGGGATCCACTGAAGCTTTCTTT. This gives the protein CASSESGGSTEAFF.

The chain uses TRBV5-5 and TRBJ2-2; no clear D gene. Between the trimmed V and J ends, which lost 3 bases and 6 bases, there was a span of 9 bases. The CDR3 spans 13 residues. Per the germline V gene, CDR1 is SGHKS and CDR2 is YYEKEE (reference sequence). CDR3 region: CASSSIWSGELFF. The DNA of the CDR3 is TGTGCCAGCAGCTCTATCTGGTCCGGGGAGCTGTTTTTT.

The chain carries TRBV4-2 and TRBJ1-3; TRBD1 matches 8 bases. The junction had 5 bases not matched to a gene; V was cut back by 3 bases and J by 4 bases. CDR3 size: 15 residues. The germline CDR1 and CDR2 sequences are LGHNA and YNFKEQ. CDR3 protein: CASSQTTGEGNTIYF. CDR3 DNA: TGTGCCAGCAGCCAGACGACAGGGGAGGGAAACACCATATATTTT.

V is TRBV4-1 and J is TRBJ2-7, with TRBD2 matching over 14 bases. This CDR3 is 19 amino acids long. V shed 4 bases and J 0 bases; nucleotides not matched to a gene: 11. The V gene's germline CDR1 is MGHRA and CDR2 YSYEKL. CDR3 bases: TGCGCCAGCAGCCCCACACGGACTAGCGGGAGGCCAATCTCCTACGAGCAGTACTTC. It encodes CASSPTRTSGRPISYEQYF.

The V call is TRBV5-1, the J call TRBJ2-7; tentative D call: TRBD1 (5 bases). The germline CDR1 and CDR2 sequences are SGHRS and YFSETQ. V gave up 6 bases and J gave up 2 bases, with 30 bases separating them. This CDR3 contains 19 residues. For the CDR3, the DNA is TGCGCCAGCAACCCTTTGCCCGGACAATCCTTCCCAAACACCTACGAGCAGTACTTC. This gives the protein CASNPLPGQSFPNTYEQYF.

This clone was seen a few times. The chain links TRBV7-8 to TRBJ2-7, with 9 bases that match TRBD2. Per the germline V gene, CDR1 is SGHVS and CDR2 is FQNEAQ. V shed 3 bases, J shed 6 bases, and the junction held 12 bases outside the gene matches. The CDR3 contains 16 residues. CDR3 DNA: TGTGCCAGCAGCTTGTCTGTTTTGGCGGGAGGGCCCGAGCAGTACTTC. It translates to CASSLSVLAGGPEQYF.